The 17 T cell receptor beta chains given below trace back to one sample, sequenced in a study of T cell repertoires in cytomegalovirus infection. TCRdb called the reads again in MiXCR, with one record for every CDR3 protein. The sample includes some 590,000 distinct CDR3 sequences, under 45% of them seen just once. The antigens for these receptors are not known. The sequencing here drew on cultured PBMCs, taken from culture after CMV antigen stimulation. Every receptor here comes from a human donor in good health (CMV status not recorded). Some clones in this sample may be carry-over from other donors' samples.

This clonotype has only a few counts. The rearrangement joins TRBV4-1 to TRBJ1-5; tentative D call: TRBD1 (6 bases). The ends were cut back, 0 bases at V and 1 base at J, with 13 bases in the middle. Germline V CDR1 and CDR2: MGHRA, YSYEKL. The CDR3 extends over 17 amino acids. CDR3 bases: TGCGCCAGCAGCCAAGATGAAGGGGGAGGGAGCAATCAGCCCCAGCATTTT. Translated: CASSQDEGGGSNQPQHF.

This clonotype has more than one count but fewer than ten. V and J are TRBV4-3 and TRBJ2-1; D may correspond to TRBD1 or TRBD2 (6 bases each). Trimming took off 3 bases at V and 9 bases at J, with 15 bases between the two ends. This CDR3 is built from 14 residues. CDR1 and CDR2 from the germline V gene are LGHNA and YSLEER. DNA of the CDR3: TGCGCCAGCAGCCAGACTAGAGGGGGGAGTGAGCAGTTCTTC. This gives the protein CASSQTRGGSEQFF.

The CDR3 nucleotides read TGCGCCAGCAGCCAAGATTTCAGGCCGGGTAGCACAGATACGCAGTATTTT. Encoded protein: CASSQDFRPGSTDTQYF. The rearrangement joins TRBV4-1 to TRBJ2-3; D is ambiguous. The germline V gene encodes CDR1 MGHRA and CDR2 YSYEKL. Trimming removed 0 bases at V and 0 bases at J, with 13 bases between. This CDR3 comprises 17 residues.

The V gene is TRBV20-1, the J gene TRBJ2-7, with TRBD2 as a possible D gene (5 bases). V was trimmed by 3 bases and J by 4 bases, leaving 22 bases between them. Germline V gene lookup returns CDR1 DFQATT and CDR2 SNEGSKA (reference sequence). The CDR3 totals 16 residues. In DNA form, the CDR3 reads TGCAGTGCTAGGGTTTTTCTAGCCAGAACCGGGTACGAGCAGTACTTC. Its protein product is CSARVFLARTGYEQYF.

This clonotype was recorded a few times. This chain connects TRBV7-2 to TRBJ2-7; 7 nucleotides match TRBD1. The J segment lost 2 bases and the V segment lost 5 bases, leaving 9 bases of the junction unmatched. CDR1 SGHTA and CDR2 FQGNSA come from the germline V gene. The CDR3 spans 15 residues. For the CDR3, the DNA is TGTGCCAGCAGCGCTACCGGGACAGCGGCCTACGAGCAGTACTTC. Its protein product is CASSATGTAAYEQYF. Using reference TRBV7-2 and TRBJ2-7 for the parts outside the CDR3, the full variable domain is GAGVSQSPSNKVTEKGKDVELRCDPISGHTALYWYRQSLGQGLEFLIYFQGNSAPDKSGLPSDRFSAERTGGSVSTLTIQRTQQEDSAVYLCASSATGTAAYEQYFGPGTRLTVT.

The chain carries TRBV7-4 and TRBJ2-1; weak D call: TRBD1 (6 bases). The CDR3 totals 14 residues. CDR1 and CDR2 (germline): SGHVT, SQSDAQ. V was cut by 1 base and J by 7 bases, with 11 bases left in between. In nucleotides, the CDR3 is TGTGCCAGCAGCTTAGTGGGGGCGCGAAATGAGCAGTTCTTC. It translates to CASSLVGARNEQFF. Looking up the rest from reference TRBV7-4 and TRBJ2-1 gives the full variable domain: GAGVSQSPRYKVAKRGRDVALRCDSISGHVTLYWYRQTLGQGSEVLTYSQSDAQRDKSGRPSGRFSAERPERSVSTLKIQRTEQGDSAVYLCASSLVGARNEQFFGPGTRLTVL.

A few counts support this clonotype. The V gene is TRBV11-3, the J gene TRBJ1-3; D remains unclear. Germline V gene data show CDR1 as SGHNT and CDR2 as YENEEA. The CDR3 extends over 13 amino acids. Trimming took off 4 bases at V and 3 bases at J, with 7 bases between the two ends. The CDR3 loop reads CASSWADGNTIYF. CDR3 bases: TGTGCCAGCAGCTGGGCCGATGGAAACACCATATATTTT.

This chain links TRBV24-1 with TRBJ2-1; D might be TRBD2 (5 bases). The germline gives CDR1 KGHDR, CDR2 SFDVKD. CDR3 length equals 18 residues. The ends were cut back, 4 bases at V and 0 bases at J, with 18 bases in the middle. The CDR3 spells CATSDNTASGFSYNEQFF. CDR3 coding DNA: TGTGCCACCAGTGACAACACTGCGAGCGGATTCTCCTACAATGAGCAGTTCTTC.

In this sample, this clonotype turned up a few times. The V gene is TRBV7-9, the J gene TRBJ1-2; D is ambiguous. Germline V gene sequence: CDR1 SEHNR, CDR2 FQNEAQ (reference sequence). This CDR3 spans 14 amino acids. Trimming removed 2 bases from V and 8 bases from J, with 15 bases in between. This CDR3 is CASSLYSEYDGYTF. In DNA, the CDR3 is TGTGCCAGCAGCTTATACAGCGAGTATGACGGCTACACCTTC.

CDR3 bases: TGTGCCAGCTCACCAATCGGGGAAGAGACCCAGTACTTC. Encoded protein: CASSPIGEETQYF. This chain joins TRBV18 and TRBJ2-5; TRBD2 is a possible D gene (5 bases). Per germline, CDR1 KGHSH and CDR2 LQKENI. Trimming pared 2 bases from V and 3 bases from J, leaving 7 bases between. The length of the CDR3 is 13 residues. The full variable domain, with the rest looked up from reference TRBV18 and TRBJ2-5, is NAGVMQNPRHLVRRRGQEARLRCSPMKGHSHVYWYRQLPEEGLKFMVYLQKENIIDESGMPKERFSAEFPKEGPSILRIQQVVRGDSAAYFCASSPIGEETQYFGPGTRLLVL.

Many counts were recorded for this clonotype. The chain has TRBV7-9 and TRBJ2-1; D is possibly TRBD1 or TRBD2 (5 bases each). Trimming took off 3 bases at V and 6 bases at J, with 15 bases between the two ends. The CDR3 covers 15 residues. CDR1 SEHNR and CDR2 FQNEAQ come from the germline V gene (reference sequence). The CDR3, as DNA: TGTGCCAGCAGCTTCGGGGTGCAGAGGGGCAATGAGCAGTTCTTC. Translation: CASSFGVQRGNEQFF.

The chain joins TRBV7-2 to TRBJ2-5; 15 bases agree with TRBD2. The CDR3 consists of 17 residues. Germline loops: CDR1 SGHTA, CDR2 FQGNSA. The trim removed 1 base at V and 5 bases at J, leaving 5 bases unmatched. Here the CDR3 DNA reads TGTGCCAGCAGCTTAGGCCGGACTAGCGGGGGGGCTGAGACCCAGTACTTC. Its protein is CASSLGRTSGGAETQYF.

This clonotype occurred many times. The chain couples TRBV7-8 to TRBJ1-2; unclear D gene. The CDR3 covers 17 residues. V dropped 2 bases and J dropped 3 bases, with 19 bases sitting between them. Germline loops: CDR1 SGHVS, CDR2 FQNEAQ. The CDR3 protein is CASSLLFRVSGDYGYTF. The CDR3 DNA follows: TGTGCCAGCAGCTTACTCTTTCGGGTGTCTGGGGACTATGGCTACACCTTC.

In this sample, this clonotype turned up once. The chain has TRBV5-4 and TRBJ2-1, with TRBD2 matching over 9 bases. In germline, CDR1 is SGHNT, CDR2 YYREEE (reference sequence). V gave up 3 bases and J gave up 7 bases; unmatched junction bases: 11. The CDR3 consists of 16 residues. The DNA for the CDR3 is TGTGCCAGCAGCTCGGCGGGAGGGAGGGGAAGAAATGAGCAGTTCTTC. Its protein is CASSSAGGRGRNEQFF.

This chain joins TRBV18 and TRBJ2-1, with D tentatively TRBD1 or TRBD2 (5 bases each). Germline V gives CDR1 KGHSH, CDR2 LQKENI. This CDR3 is built from 15 residues. Trimming cost V 3 bases and J 6 bases, with 15 bases left between them. The DNA for the CDR3 is TGTGCCAGCTCACCCGGGACGGCAGAAACCAATGAGCAGTTCTTC. Its translation: CASSPGTAETNEQFF.

The chain is built from TRBV7-4 and TRBJ2-1; no clear D. The CDR3 sequence is 14 residues long. CDR1 and CDR2 (germline): SGHVT, SQSDAQ. Trimming pared 0 bases from V and 3 bases from J, leaving 6 bases between. This CDR3 is CASSLATDYNEQFF. The CDR3 DNA sequence: TGTGCCAGCAGCTTAGCTACAGACTACAATGAGCAGTTCTTC.

V gene TRBV19 combines with J gene TRBJ1-1, with D uncertain. The CDR3 extends over 16 amino acids. V was cut by 2 bases and J by 4 bases, with 17 bases left in between. The V gene's germline CDR1 is LNHDA and CDR2 SQIVND (reference sequence). The CDR3 spells CASSIRGPGRGTEAFF. In nucleotides, the CDR3 is TGTGCCAGTAGTATAAGAGGGCCAGGACGCGGCACTGAAGCTTTCTTT.